The sequence of this TCR beta chain was determined in a study of OX40 agonist ivuxolimab in advanced cancers. Whole-study results and caveats: Circulating CD4+ and CD8+ T cells showed clonal expansion by week 6 at 0.1 to 3.0 mg/kg.

The CDR3 sequence is 11 residues long. V was cut by 4 bases and J by 5 bases, with 4 bases left in between. Germline lookup yields CDR1 SGHKS and CDR2 YYEKEE (reference sequence). Systemic immunosuppression or a history of autoimmune disease excluded patients. This clone was observed a handful of times. The antigen remains undetermined. Generated by immunoSEQ multiplex PCR, the TCRdb table keeps only in-frame clones and is missing some. This table has 55,000 to 85,000 clones, around 86% appearing once. V and J are TRBV5-5 and TRBJ2-4; D is undetermined. The sequence was obtained from an adult with an advanced solid tumor such as melanoma, head and neck, liver or kidney cancer. The sample was CD4+ or CD8+ T cells sorted from blood, taken in a trial of the OX40 agonist ivuxolimab. The CDR3 region has the DNA TGTGCCAGCAGCGTAGAAAACATTCAGTACTTC. Translated, it gives CASSVENIQYF.